These 14 T cell receptor beta chains share one sample of origin, sequenced in a study of post-analysis software for immune sequencing data. Libraries were made from TCR beta cDNA, and they carried unique molecular identifiers. TCRdb reprocessed the PCR reads with MiXCR, giving one entry per CDR3 protein. Altogether around 700,000 distinct CDR3 sequences are present, approximately 59% being singletons, with the ten largest covering approximately 10%. Study findings and constraints: When patients were compared with controls, a handful of TRBV segments were more frequent, TRBV5-6, TRBV5-1 and TRBV20-1 among them.

No antigen has been assigned to these receptors. The specimen sequenced was blood. The origin of the receptors is a girl aged 2 to 10 with multiple sclerosis.

This clonotype was counted a single time. The CDR3 DNA reads TGTGCCAGCAGTTACTCAAACCGGGACGGGTACTACGAGCAGTACTTC. The encoded protein is CASSYSNRDGYYEQYF. The chain links TRBV6-5 to TRBJ2-5; D assignment may be TRBD1 or TRBD2 (5 bases each). The DNA matches TRBJ2-7 better at its end, which makes the J call doubtful. The CDR3 consists of 16 residues. Germline lookup yields CDR1 MNHEY and CDR2 SVGAGI.

V is TRBV3-1 and J is TRBJ2-7; 7 positions match TRBD1. The V segment lost 4 bases and the J segment 7 bases; nucleotides outside the gene matches: 7. CDR3 length: 13 residues. CDR1 and CDR2 (germline): LGHDT, YNNKEL (reference sequence). The CDR3 sequence is CASSLGTAWEQYF. DNA of the CDR3: TGTGCCAGCAGCCTCGGGACAGCCTGGGAGCAGTACTTC.

This clonotype was counted a few times. This rearrangement joins TRBV10-3 to TRBJ2-7; D remains ambiguous. Trimming left V 6 bases short and J 0 bases short, with 15 bases between. Germline values: CDR1 ENHRY, CDR2 SYGVKD. This CDR3 has 15 residues. CDR3 in amino acids: CAISPSDGNSYEQYF. In DNA, the CDR3 is TGTGCCATCAGCCCCTCGGATGGGAACTCCTACGAGCAGTACTTC.

This chain links TRBV5-4 with TRBJ1-6, with D unclear. V gave up 5 bases and J gave up 7 bases, with 16 bases separating them. There are 15 residues in the CDR3. CDR1 is SGHNT and CDR2 is YYREEE in the germline V gene (reference sequence). The DNA of the CDR3 is TGTGCCAGCAGAGCCTGGGCAGCCAGCAATTCACCCCTCCACTTT. Protein product: CASRAWAASNSPLHF.

The rearrangement joins TRBV9 to TRBJ2-7; D may be TRBD2 (6 bases). The germline V gene encodes CDR1 SGDLS and CDR2 YYNGEE. This CDR3 is 16 amino acids long. Deletions cut 0 bases from V and 3 bases from J, with 16 bases between. CDR3 sequence reads: CASSVDGGVGDYEQYF. The CDR3 bases are TGTGCCAGCAGCGTAGACGGCGGGGTGGGAGACTACGAGCAGTACTTC.

The chain couples TRBV11-2 to TRBJ2-1; 9 nucleotides match TRBD2. Germline loops: CDR1 SGHAT, CDR2 FQNNGV. This CDR3 contains 20 residues. V gave up 1 base and J gave up 10 bases; unmatched junction bases: 23. CDR3 in amino acids: CASSLVPSGAVFLPLREQFF. CDR3 nucleotide sequence: TGTGCCAGCAGCTTAGTGCCTAGCGGGGCGGTTTTTCTCCCTCTCCGCGAGCAGTTCTTC. Drawing the rest from reference TRBV11-2 and TRBJ2-1, the complete variable domain is EAGVAQSPRYKIIEKRQSVAFWCNPISGHATLYWYQQILGQGPKLLIQFQNNGVVDDSQLPKDRFSAERLKGVDSTLKIQPAKLEDSAVYLCASSLVPSGAVFLPLREQFFGPGTRLTVL.

This clonotype has only a few counts. The V gene is TRBV18, the J gene TRBJ1-2, with 7 positions matching TRBD1. V shed 2 bases, J shed 7 bases, and the junction held 1 base outside the gene matches. The CDR3 covers 12 residues. Germline V gives CDR1 KGHSH, CDR2 LQKENI. In DNA form, the CDR3 reads TGTGCCAGCTCACCAGACAGGGCTGGCTACACCTTC. Translating it yields CASSPDRAGYTF.

The V call is TRBV6-2 or TRBV6-3, the J call TRBJ2-1, with 8 positions matching TRBD2. CDR1 and CDR2 from the germline V gene are MNHEY and SVGEGT. CDR3 length: 12 amino acids. Trimming took 5 bases from V and 10 from J; bases not matched to a gene: 4. The CDR3 loop reads CASSGVAGEQFF. Here the CDR3 DNA reads TGTGCCAGCAGTGGGGTAGCGGGAGAGCAGTTCTTC.

This chain connects TRBV6-5 to TRBJ1-2; TRBD1 aligns across 9 bases. The trim removed 6 bases at V and 7 bases at J, leaving 6 bases unmatched. Germline V gene data show CDR1 as MNHEY and CDR2 as SVGAGI. This CDR3 spans 13 amino acids. CDR3 bases: TGTGCCAGCAGACGGGGGACAGGGACTGGCTACACCTTC. Translation gives CASRRGTGTGYTF.

The chain is built from TRBV5-5 and TRBJ2-1, with TRBD2 matching over 10 bases. This CDR3 has 18 residues. Germline CDR1 reads SGHKS; CDR2 reads YYEKEE (reference sequence). The J segment lost 2 bases and the V segment lost 3 bases, leaving 11 bases of the junction unmatched. This CDR3 is CASSSRTSGMFPYNEQFF. The CDR3 DNA reads TGTGCCAGCAGCTCAAGAACTAGCGGGATGTTTCCCTACAATGAGCAGTTCTTC.

With respect to this clonotype: Lacking the conserved final phenylalanine or tryptophan, this CDR3 likely reflects a read error. The chain recombines TRBV29-1 with TRBJ2-1; D is perhaps TRBD2 (5 bases). The CDR3 extends over 11 amino acids. Germline loops: CDR1 SQVTM, CDR2 ANQGSEA. Trimming took off 7 bases at V and 7 bases at J, with 11 bases between the two ends. The CDR3 region has the DNA TGCAGCGGAGATCGAGGGAATGAGCAGTTCTCC. This sequence encodes CSGDRGNEQFS.

The CDR3 spells CASSPQDSNQPQHF. CDR3 bases: TGTGCCAGCTCACCACAGGACAGCAATCAGCCCCAGCATTTT. This chain uses TRBV18 with TRBJ1-5; D remains ambiguous. V lost 1 base and J 1 base, leaving 5 bases between the germline ends. Per germline, CDR1 KGHSH and CDR2 LQKENI. This CDR3 has 14 amino acids.

CDR3 bases: TGCAGTGCTAGGGTCGATACCGCGGTAGGCTACACCTTC. As protein: CSARVDTAVGYTF. The J gene is TRBJ1-2, the V gene TRBV20-1; no clear D. V was trimmed by 3 bases and J by 8 bases, leaving 16 bases between them. CDR1 and CDR2 (germline): DFQATT, SNEGSKA (reference sequence). The CDR3 spans 13 residues.

The CDR3 loop reads CSVEGHRTEAFF. CDR3 nucleotides: TGCAGCGTTGAAGGGCATAGGACTGAAGCTTTCTTT. This chain uses TRBV29-1 with TRBJ1-1; D is undetermined. The CDR3 loop spans 12 amino acids. The V gene's germline CDR1 is SQVTM and CDR2 ANQGSEA. The germline V and J ends were trimmed by 1 base and 5 bases, with 8 bases remaining between them. Full variable domain (remainder filled in from reference TRBV29-1 and TRBJ1-1): SAVISQKPSRDICQRGTSLTIQCQVDSQVTMMFWYRQQPGQSLTLIATANQGSEATYESGFVIDKFPISRPNLTFSTLTVSNMSPEDSSIYLCSVEGHRTEAFFGQGTRLTVV.